These 8 T cell receptor beta chains were sequenced from one sample in a study of shared clonotypes between healthy human individuals. Naive CD8 cells were CD45RO-negative, positively selected for CCR7, excluding terminally differentiated effector memory CD45RA+ cells. The table came from immunoSEQ multiplex PCR; TCRdb's copy has only in-frame clones and leaves some out. Among 750,000 to 1,000,000 clones listed, almost 95% were seen once. The sample consisted of naive CD8+ T cells sorted from blood. These receptors came from a man under 40 in good health.

This chain joins TRBV27 and TRBJ2-7; D is unclear. The CDR3 is made up of 11 amino acids. Germline assignment: CDR1 MNHEY and CDR2 SMNVEV (reference sequence). V shed 7 bases and J shed 6 bases, with 10 bases lying between them. The CDR3 DNA sequence: TGTGCCAGCACCAGCTTGGGCGAGCAGTACTTC. Protein: CASTSLGEQYF.

This clone was observed once. V and J are TRBV9 and TRBJ1-2; D unresolved. The ends were cut back, 6 bases at V and 5 bases at J, with 17 bases in the middle. The CDR3 is 14 residues long. The germline V gene encodes CDR1 SGDLS and CDR2 YYNGEE. In nucleotides, the CDR3 is TGTGCCAGCACCCTGACGGCGGGGATGTATGGCTACACCTTC. It encodes CASTLTAGMYGYTF.

The rearrangement links TRBV30 to TRBJ2-7; 11 bases are a match to TRBD1. The V segment lost 1 base and the J segment 3 bases; nucleotides outside the gene matches: 2. CDR1 and CDR2 from the germline V gene are GTSNPN and SVGIG (reference sequence). There are 14 residues in the CDR3. In DNA form, the CDR3 reads TGTGCCTGGAGTGGGGACAGGGGGTACTACGAGCAGTACTTC. Translating it yields CAWSGDRGYYEQYF.

The chain is built from TRBV2 and TRBJ2-6; D remains ambiguous. The germline gives CDR1 SNHLY, CDR2 FYNNEI. The CDR3 spans 15 residues. V was clipped by 8 bases and J by 0 bases, with 11 bases between them. This CDR3 reads CASLTRDSGANVLTF. The CDR3 bases are TGTGCCAGCCTGACCAGAGACTCTGGGGCCAACGTCCTGACTTTC.

V gene TRBV19 combines with J gene TRBJ2-1; 9 bases are shared with TRBD2. With V trimmed by 2 bases and J by 6 bases, 5 bases remained unmatched. This CDR3 is 15 amino acids long. The germline V gene has CDR1 LNHDA and CDR2 SQIVND (reference sequence). The CDR3 here is CASSIIAGAPNEQFF. In DNA, the CDR3 is TGTGCCAGTAGTATAATAGCGGGGGCCCCCAATGAGCAGTTCTTC.

V is TRBV28 and J is TRBJ1-5; possibly TRBD1 for D (5 bases). Looked up from germline, CDR1 is MDHEN and CDR2 is SYDVKM. V was cut by 7 bases and J by 8 bases, with 15 bases left in between. The CDR3 is 13 residues long. The CDR3 sequence is CASTRYGGEPQHF. The CDR3 DNA reads as TGTGCCAGCACGCGATACGGGGGGGAGCCCCAGCATTTT.

The chain carries TRBV21-1 and TRBJ1-3. TRBV21-1 is described as a pseudogene. This CDR3 contains 17 residues. CDR3 sequence: CASSPARMGGSGNTIYF. The CDR3 nucleotides read TGTGCCAGCAGCCCCGCGAGGATGGGGGGCTCTGGAAACACCATATATTTT.

J is TRBJ2-7 and V is TRBV7-8; D might be TRBD2 (5 bases). V was shortened by 5 bases and J by 5 bases, with 19 bases between the two germline ends. Germline V gene lookup returns CDR1 SGHVS and CDR2 FQNEAQ. The CDR3 is 15 amino acids. The CDR3 loop is CASSPTDLGIDEQYF. CDR3 DNA: TGTGCCAGCAGCCCGACGGACTTGGGAATTGACGAGCAGTACTTC.